This TCR beta chain was identified during a study of early T cells in non-severe SARS-CoV-2 infection. Study-level background: Sequencing of bulk RNA from unsorted whole blood was done, without chain pairing. Study observations and caveats: Comparison of clonotypes with VDJdb favored anti-spike CD8 responses while missing private and CD4 specificities.

Separate cDNA molecules each had unique molecular identifiers attached to them. TCRdb analysed the 5' RACE reads with MiXCR anew, one entry per CDR3 protein. The sample comprises some 82,000 distinct CDR3 sequences, around an eighth of which are singletons, and approximately 2.4% rests with the top ten. A note on this clonotype: Its antigen is not identified.

This CDR3 is 12 amino acids long. V was trimmed by 6 bases and J by 7 bases, leaving 10 bases between them. Per germline, CDR1 MNHEY and CDR2 SVGEGT. The chain combines TRBV6-2 or TRBV6-3 with TRBJ2-1; the D is unclear. Sequencing was done on a sample of whole blood. The receptor was isolated from an adult who was a healthcare worker with PCR-confirmed SARS-CoV-2 infection or an uninfected control (not recorded which). The CDR3 spells CASSHLTNEQFF. Written as DNA, the CDR3 is TGTGCCAGCAGCCACCTAACGAATGAGCAGTTCTTC.